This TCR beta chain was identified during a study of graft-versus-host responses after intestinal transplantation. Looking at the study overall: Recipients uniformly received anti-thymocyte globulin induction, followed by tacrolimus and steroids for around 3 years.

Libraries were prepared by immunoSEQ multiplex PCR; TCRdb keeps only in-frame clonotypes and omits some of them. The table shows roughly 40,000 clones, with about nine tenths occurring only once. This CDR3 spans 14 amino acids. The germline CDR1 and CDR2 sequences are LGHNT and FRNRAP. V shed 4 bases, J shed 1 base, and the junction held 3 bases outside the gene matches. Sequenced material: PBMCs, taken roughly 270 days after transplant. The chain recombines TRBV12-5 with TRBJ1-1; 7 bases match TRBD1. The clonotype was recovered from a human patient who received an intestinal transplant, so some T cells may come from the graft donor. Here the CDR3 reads CASGSRTGNTEAFF. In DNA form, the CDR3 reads TGTGCTAGTGGTTCGAGGACAGGGAACACTGAAGCTTTCTTT.